Detailed here is one TCR beta chain. This sample is drawn from a study of blood T cell repertoires in COVID-19. About the study: Acute and convalescent COVID-19 samples came from the United States, Italy and Spain. The cDNA or gDNA used as material had been derived from T cells, B-cell-depleted T cells, or PBMCs.

As originally analysed: Amplified reference gene primers provided the basis for estimating nucleated cell counts. TCRdb's table, derived via immunoSEQ multiplex PCR, lists solely in-frame clones and lacks some. The DNA gave D and trimming, while V, J and clone size come from that table. The sample holds about 180,000 clones, 80% to 90% seen once. V was pared by 4 bases and J by 6 bases, with 10 bases of the junction left unmatched. Germline V gene data show CDR1 as SGDLS and CDR2 as YYNGEE. The CDR3 covers 14 residues. This receptor was obtained from a man aged 60 to 75 with acute or convalescent COVID-19. The V call is TRBV9, the J call TRBJ2-7; 7 bases are shared with TRBD1. Sample: peripheral blood. CDR3 nucleotide sequence: TGTGCCAGCAGCCCATCAGACAGGGCGGCCGAGCAGTACTTC. It specifies CASSPSDRAAEQYF.